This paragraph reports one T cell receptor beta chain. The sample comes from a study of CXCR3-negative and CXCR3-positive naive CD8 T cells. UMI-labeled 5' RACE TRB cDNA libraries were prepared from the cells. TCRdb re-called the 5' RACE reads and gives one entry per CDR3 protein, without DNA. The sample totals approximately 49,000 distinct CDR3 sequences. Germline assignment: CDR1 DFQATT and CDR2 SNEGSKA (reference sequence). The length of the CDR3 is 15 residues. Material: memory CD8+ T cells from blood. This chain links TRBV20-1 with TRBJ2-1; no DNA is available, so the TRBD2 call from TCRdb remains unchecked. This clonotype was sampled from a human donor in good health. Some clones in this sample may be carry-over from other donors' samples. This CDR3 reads CSARDHSGRLNEQFF.